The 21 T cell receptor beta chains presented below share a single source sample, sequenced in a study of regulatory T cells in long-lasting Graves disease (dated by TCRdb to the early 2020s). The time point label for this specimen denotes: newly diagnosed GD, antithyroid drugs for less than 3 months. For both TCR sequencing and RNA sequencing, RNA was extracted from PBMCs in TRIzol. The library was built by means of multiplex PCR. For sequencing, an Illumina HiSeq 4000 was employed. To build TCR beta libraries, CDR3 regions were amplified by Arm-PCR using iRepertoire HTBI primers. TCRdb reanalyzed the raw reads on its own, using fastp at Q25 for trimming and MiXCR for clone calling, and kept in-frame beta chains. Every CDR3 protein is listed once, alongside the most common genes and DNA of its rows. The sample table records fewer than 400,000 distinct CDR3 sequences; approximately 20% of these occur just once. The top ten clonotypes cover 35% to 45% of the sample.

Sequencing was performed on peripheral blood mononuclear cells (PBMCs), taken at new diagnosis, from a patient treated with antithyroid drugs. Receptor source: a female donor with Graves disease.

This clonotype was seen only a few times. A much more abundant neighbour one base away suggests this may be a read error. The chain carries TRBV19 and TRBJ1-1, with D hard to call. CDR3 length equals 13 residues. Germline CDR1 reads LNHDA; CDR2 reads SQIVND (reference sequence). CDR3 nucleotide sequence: TGTGCCAGTAACGATCGTGGGAGCACTGAAACTTTCTTT. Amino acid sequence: CASNDRGSTETFF.

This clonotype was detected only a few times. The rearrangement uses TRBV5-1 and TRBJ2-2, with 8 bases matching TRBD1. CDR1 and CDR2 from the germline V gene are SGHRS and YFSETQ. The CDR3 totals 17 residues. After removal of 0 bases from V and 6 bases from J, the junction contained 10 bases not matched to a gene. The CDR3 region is CASSLGLDRDNSGELFF. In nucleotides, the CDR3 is TGCGCCAGCAGCTTGGGTCTGGACAGGGACAATTCCGGGGAGCTGTTTTTT.

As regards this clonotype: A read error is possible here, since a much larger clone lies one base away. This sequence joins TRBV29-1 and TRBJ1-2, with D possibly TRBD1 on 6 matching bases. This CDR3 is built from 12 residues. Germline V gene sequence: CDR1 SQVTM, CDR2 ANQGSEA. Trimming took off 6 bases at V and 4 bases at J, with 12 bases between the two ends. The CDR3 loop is CSVRHRVYGYTF. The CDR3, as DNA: TGCAGCGTCCGGCACAGGGTCTATGGCTACACCTTC.

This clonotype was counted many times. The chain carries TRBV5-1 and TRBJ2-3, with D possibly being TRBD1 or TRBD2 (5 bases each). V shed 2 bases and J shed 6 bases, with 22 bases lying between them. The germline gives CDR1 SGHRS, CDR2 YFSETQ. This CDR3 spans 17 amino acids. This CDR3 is CASSLTGTTLAHDTQYF. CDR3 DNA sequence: TGCGCCAGCAGCTTAACCGGGACCACCCTAGCCCATGATACGCAGTATTTT.

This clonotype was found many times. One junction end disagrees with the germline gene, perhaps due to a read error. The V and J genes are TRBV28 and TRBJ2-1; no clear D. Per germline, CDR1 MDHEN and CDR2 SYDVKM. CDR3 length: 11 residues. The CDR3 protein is CASSPTLRPAF. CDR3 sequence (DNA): TGTGCCAGCAGTCCTACTCTAAGGCCTGCCTTC.

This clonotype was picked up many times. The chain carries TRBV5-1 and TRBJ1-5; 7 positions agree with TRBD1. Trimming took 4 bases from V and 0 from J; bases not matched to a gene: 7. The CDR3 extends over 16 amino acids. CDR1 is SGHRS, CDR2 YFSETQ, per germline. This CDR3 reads CASSPGTELSNQPQHF. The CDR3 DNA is TGCGCCAGCAGCCCGGGGACAGAACTTAGCAATCAGCCCCAGCATTTT. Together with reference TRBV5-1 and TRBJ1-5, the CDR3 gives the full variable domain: KAGVTQTPRYLIKTRGQQVTLSCSPISGHRSVSWYQQTPGQGLQFLFEYFSETQRNKGNFPGRFSGRQFSNSRSEMNVSTLELGDSALYLCASSPGTELSNQPQHFGDGTRLSIL.

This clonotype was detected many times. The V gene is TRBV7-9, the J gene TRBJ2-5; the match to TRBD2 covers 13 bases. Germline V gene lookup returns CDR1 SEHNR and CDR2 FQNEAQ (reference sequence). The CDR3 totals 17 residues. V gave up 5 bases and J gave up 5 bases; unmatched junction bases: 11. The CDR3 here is CASSPWTSGRSQETQYF. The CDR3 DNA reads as TGTGCCAGCAGCCCATGGACTAGCGGGAGATCTCAGGAGACCCAGTACTTC.

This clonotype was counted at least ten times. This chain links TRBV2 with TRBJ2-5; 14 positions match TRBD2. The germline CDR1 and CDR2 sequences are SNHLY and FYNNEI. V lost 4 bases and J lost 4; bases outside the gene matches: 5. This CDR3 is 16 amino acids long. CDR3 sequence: CASSGGTSGRLETQYF. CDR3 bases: TGTGCCAGCAGTGGGGGGACTAGCGGGAGACTAGAGACCCAGTACTTC.

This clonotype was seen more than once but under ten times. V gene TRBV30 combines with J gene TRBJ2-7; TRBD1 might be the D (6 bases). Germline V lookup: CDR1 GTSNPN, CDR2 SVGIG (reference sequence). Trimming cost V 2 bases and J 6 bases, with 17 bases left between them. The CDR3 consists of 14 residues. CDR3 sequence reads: CAWSLLQGKAEQYF. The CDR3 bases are TGTGCCTGGAGTTTGTTGCAGGGGAAAGCCGAGCAGTACTTC.

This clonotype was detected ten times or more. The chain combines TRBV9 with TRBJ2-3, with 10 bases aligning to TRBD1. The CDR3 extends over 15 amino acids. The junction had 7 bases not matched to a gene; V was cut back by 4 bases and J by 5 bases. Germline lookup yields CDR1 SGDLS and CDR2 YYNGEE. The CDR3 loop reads CASSFDRGQLDTQYF. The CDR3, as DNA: TGTGCCAGCAGCTTCGACAGGGGGCAGCTAGATACGCAGTATTTT.

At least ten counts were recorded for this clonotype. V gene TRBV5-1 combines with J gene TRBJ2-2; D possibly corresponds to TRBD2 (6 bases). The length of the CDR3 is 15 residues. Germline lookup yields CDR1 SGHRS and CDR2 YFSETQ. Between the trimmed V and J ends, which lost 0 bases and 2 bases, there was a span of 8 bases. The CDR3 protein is CASSLGGINTGELFF. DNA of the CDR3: TGCGCCAGCAGCTTGGGCGGGATTAACACCGGGGAGCTGTTTTTT.

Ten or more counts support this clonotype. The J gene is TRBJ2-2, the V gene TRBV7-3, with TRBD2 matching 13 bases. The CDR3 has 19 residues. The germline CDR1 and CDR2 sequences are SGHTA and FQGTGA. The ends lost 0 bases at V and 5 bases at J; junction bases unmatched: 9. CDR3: CASSLTHRTSGRGTGELFF. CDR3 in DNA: TGTGCCAGCAGCTTAACCCACCGGACTAGCGGGAGAGGTACCGGGGAGCTGTTTTTT.

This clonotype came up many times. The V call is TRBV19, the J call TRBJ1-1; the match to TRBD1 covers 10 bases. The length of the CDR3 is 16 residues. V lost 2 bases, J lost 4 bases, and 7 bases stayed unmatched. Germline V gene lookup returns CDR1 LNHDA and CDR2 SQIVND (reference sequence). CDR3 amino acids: CASSIYTGQGITEAFF. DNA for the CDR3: TGTGCCAGTAGTATATATACGGGACAGGGGATCACTGAAGCTTTCTTT.

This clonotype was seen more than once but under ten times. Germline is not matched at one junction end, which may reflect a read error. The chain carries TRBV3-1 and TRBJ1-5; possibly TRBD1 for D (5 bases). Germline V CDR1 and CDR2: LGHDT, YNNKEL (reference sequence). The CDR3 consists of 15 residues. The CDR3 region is CASSYAGLGNQPRHF. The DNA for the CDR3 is TGTGCCAGCAGCTACGCGGGGCTAGGCAATCAGCCCCGGCATTTT.

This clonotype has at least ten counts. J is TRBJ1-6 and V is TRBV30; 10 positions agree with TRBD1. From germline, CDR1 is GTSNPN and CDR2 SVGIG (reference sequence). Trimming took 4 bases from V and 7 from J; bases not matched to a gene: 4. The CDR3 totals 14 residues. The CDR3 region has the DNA TGTGCCTGGATGAGGACAGGGGGAAATTCACCCCTCCACTTT. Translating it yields CAWMRTGGNSPLHF.

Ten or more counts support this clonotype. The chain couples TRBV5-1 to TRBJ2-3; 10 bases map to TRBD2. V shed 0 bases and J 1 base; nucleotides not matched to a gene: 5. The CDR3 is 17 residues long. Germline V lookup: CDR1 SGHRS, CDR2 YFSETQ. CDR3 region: CASSLGSGRERTDTQYF. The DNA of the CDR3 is TGCGCCAGCAGCTTGGGAAGCGGGAGGGAGCGCACAGATACGCAGTATTTT.

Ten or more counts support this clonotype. CDR3 amino acids: CASGSDRVEETQYF. CDR3 coding DNA: TGTGCTAGTGGTTCCGACAGGGTTGAGGAGACCCAGTACTTC. The chain carries TRBV12-5 and TRBJ2-5; TRBD1 aligns across 7 bases. The CDR3 totals 14 residues. Trimming took 4 bases from V and 5 from J; bases not matched to a gene: 7. CDR1 and CDR2 (germline): LGHNT, FRNRAP.

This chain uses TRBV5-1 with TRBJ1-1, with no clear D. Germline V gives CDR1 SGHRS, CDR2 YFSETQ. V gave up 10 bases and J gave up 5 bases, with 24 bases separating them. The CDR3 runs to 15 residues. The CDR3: CACGPEQSARTEAFF. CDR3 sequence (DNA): TGCGCCTGCGGCCCCGAACAAAGCGCAAGGACTGAAGCTTTCTTT.

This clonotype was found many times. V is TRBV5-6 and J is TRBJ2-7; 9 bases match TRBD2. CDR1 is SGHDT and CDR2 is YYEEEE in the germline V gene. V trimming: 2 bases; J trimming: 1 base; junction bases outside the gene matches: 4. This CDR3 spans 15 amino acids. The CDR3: CASSFSLAGSYEQYF. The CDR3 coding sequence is TGTGCCAGCAGCTTCTCCCTAGCGGGGTCCTACGAGCAGTACTTC.

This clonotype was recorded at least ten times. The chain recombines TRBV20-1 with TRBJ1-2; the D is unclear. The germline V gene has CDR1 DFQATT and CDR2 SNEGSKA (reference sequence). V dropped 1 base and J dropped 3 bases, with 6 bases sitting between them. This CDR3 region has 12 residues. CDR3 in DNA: TGCAGTGCTAGAGGACTGCACTATGGCTACACCTTC. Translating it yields CSARGLHYGYTF.

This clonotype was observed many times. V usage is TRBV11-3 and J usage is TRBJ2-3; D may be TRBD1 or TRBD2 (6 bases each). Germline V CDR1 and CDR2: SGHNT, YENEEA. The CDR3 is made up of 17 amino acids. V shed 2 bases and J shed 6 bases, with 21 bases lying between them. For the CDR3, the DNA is TGTGCCAGCAGCTTAAGGGGGGTGGGGGGTTTTGCCGATACGCAGTATTTT. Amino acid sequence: CASSLRGVGGFADTQYF.